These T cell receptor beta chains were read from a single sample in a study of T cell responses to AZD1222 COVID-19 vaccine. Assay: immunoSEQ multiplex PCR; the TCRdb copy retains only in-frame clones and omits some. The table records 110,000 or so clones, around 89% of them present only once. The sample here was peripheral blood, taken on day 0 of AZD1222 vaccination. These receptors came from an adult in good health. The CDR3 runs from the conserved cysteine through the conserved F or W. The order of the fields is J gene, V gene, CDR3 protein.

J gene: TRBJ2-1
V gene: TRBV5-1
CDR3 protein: CASSLGGSTYNEQFF

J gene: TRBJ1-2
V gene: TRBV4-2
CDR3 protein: CASRGEGAGGYTF

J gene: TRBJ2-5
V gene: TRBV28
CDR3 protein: CASSLSGLAGETQYF

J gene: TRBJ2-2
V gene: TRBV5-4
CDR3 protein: CASSGGTSGSYTGELFF

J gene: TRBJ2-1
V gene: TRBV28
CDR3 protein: CASSSSSAGGLYNEQFF

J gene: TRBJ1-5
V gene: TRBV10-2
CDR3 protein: CASSEFRGADQPQHF

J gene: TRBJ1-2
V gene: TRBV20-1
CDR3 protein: CSASRESALGYTF

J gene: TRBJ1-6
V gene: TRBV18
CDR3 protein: CASSPSGTGNNSPLHF

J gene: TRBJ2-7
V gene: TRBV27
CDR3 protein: CASSLTPKNSYEQYF

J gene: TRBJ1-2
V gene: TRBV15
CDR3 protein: CATSRDMGRRVYGYTF

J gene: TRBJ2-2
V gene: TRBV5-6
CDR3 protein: CASSRGAGLFRELFF

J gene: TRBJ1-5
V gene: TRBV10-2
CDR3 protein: CASSGDRGIVGLGNQPQHF

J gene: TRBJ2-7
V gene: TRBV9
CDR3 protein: CASSVGQGRTHNEQYF

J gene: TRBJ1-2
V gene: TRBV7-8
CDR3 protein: CASSPGGGLGYGYTF

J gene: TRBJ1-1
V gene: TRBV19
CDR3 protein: CASRPSGRNTEAFF

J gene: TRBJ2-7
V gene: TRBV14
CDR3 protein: CASSPPGTGGYEQYF

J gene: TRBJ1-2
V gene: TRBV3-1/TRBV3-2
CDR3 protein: CASSQGDYGYTF

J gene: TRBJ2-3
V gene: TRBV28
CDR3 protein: CASPPPGPSTDTQYF

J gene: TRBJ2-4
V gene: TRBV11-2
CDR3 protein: CASSPTRPAKNIQYF

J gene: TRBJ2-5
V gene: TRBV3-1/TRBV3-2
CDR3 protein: CASSSGVAGFETQYF

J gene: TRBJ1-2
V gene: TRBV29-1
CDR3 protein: CSVEGDRGKGYTF

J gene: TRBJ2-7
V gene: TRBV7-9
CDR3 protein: CASSLGGVEQYF

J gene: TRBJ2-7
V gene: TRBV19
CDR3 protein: CASSSTPGTGADEQYF

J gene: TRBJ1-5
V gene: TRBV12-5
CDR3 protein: CASNRDSNQPQHF

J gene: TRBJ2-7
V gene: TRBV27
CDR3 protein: CASSYLGTEYEQYF

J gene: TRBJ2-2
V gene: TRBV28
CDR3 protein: CASSRLAGLTGELFF